The 12 T cell receptor beta chains in this list originate from one sample, sequenced in a study of cytotoxic CD8 clonotypes in ibrutinib-treated CLL. The protocol was immunoSEQ multiplex PCR, while the TCRdb copy is restricted to in-frame clones and leaves out a portion. Of about 92,000 clones listed, 60% to 80% were seen once; the top ten hold 20% to 25%. The sample consisted of PBMCs, taken after 24 months of ibrutinib treatment. These receptors came from a human donor with chronic lymphocytic leukemia.

The chain uses TRBV5-6 and TRBJ2-7; 11 bases align to TRBD1. Germline CDR1 reads SGHDT; CDR2 reads YYEEEE. This CDR3 is built from 15 residues. Trimming cost V 3 bases and J 0 bases; bases outside gene matches: 2. This CDR3 is CASSSGTGGSYEQYF. The CDR3 DNA follows: TGTGCCAGCAGCTCCGGGACAGGGGGCTCCTACGAGCAGTACTTC.

This clone was detected only once. This chain uses TRBV7-9 with TRBJ1-1, with 8 nucleotides matching TRBD1. This CDR3 is 15 amino acids long. The ends lost 6 bases at V and 4 bases at J; junction bases unmatched: 10. CDR1 and CDR2 from the germline V gene are SEHNR and FQNEAQ (reference sequence). The CDR3 region has the DNA TGTGCCAGCAGTTTCGGACAGGGAGATAGCACTGAAGCTTTCTTT. Amino acids: CASSFGQGDSTEAFF.

This chain joins TRBV16 and TRBJ2-1; D may be TRBD1 (6 bases). CDR1 is KGHSY and CDR2 is FQNENV in the germline V gene. The CDR3 sequence is 14 residues long. V was shortened by 0 bases and J by 10 bases, with 13 bases between the two germline ends. The CDR3 region has the DNA TGTGCCAGCAGCCAATCCACACAGGGTTGGGAGCAGTTCTTC. Translation: CASSQSTQGWEQFF.

The gene calls are TRBV9 and TRBJ2-2, with 9 bases lining up with TRBD2. V was pared by 0 bases and J by 5 bases, with 8 bases of the junction left unmatched. This CDR3 has 17 residues. CDR1 and CDR2 from the germline V gene are SGDLS and YYNGEE. The CDR3 spells CASSVATRGGITGELFF. In DNA form, the CDR3 reads TGTGCCAGCAGCGTAGCTACGCGGGGGGGAATAACCGGGGAGCTGTTTTTT.

The rearrangement links TRBV5-1 to TRBJ2-6; 7 nucleotides agree with TRBD1. CDR1 SGHRS and CDR2 YFSETQ come from the germline V gene. This CDR3 region has 18 residues. The V gene end was trimmed by 0 bases and the J gene end by 2 bases; junction bases not matched to a gene: 8. CDR3 nucleotides: TGCGCCAGCAGCTTGGCCGGGACAGACCATACTGGGGCCAACGTCCTGACTTTC. Its translation: CASSLAGTDHTGANVLTF.

This clone was found a few times. The genes are TRBV18 and TRBJ2-2; D is ambiguous. The V gene's germline CDR1 is KGHSH and CDR2 LQKENI. CDR3 length equals 13 residues. V was cut by 2 bases and J by 7 bases, with 8 bases left in between. CDR3 loop: CASSPTGHGELFF. Written as DNA, the CDR3 is TGTGCCAGCTCACCAACCGGCCACGGGGAGCTGTTTTTT.

The rearrangement uses TRBV14 and TRBJ1-2; perhaps TRBD1 as D (5 bases). Trimming removed 1 base at V and 3 bases at J, with 9 bases between. This CDR3 has 14 residues. Looked up from germline, CDR1 is SGHDN and CDR2 is FVKESK. The CDR3 DNA reads as TGTGCCAGCAGCCAAGCCGGGACCGACTATGGCTACACCTTC. Encoded protein: CASSQAGTDYGYTF.

V and J are TRBV19 and TRBJ2-1; D gene ambiguous. The germline gives CDR1 LNHDA, CDR2 SQIVND (reference sequence). Trimming cost V 9 bases and J 8 bases, with 17 bases left between them. CDR3 length equals 13 residues. The CDR3: CASSSQRQDEQFF. CDR3 bases: TGTGCCAGCTCCTCTCAGCGCCAGGATGAGCAGTTCTTC.

The rearrangement uses TRBV4-2 and TRBJ2-1; D might be TRBD1 (5 bases). The length of the CDR3 is 12 residues. The ends were cut back, 4 bases at V and 8 bases at J, with 9 bases in the middle. Germline V gene sequence: CDR1 LGHNA, CDR2 YNFKEQ. The DNA for the CDR3 is TGTGCCAGCAGCCTCCAGGGCGATGAGCAGTTCTTC. Its translation: CASSLQGDEQFF.

This clone has only one observation. The rearrangement joins TRBV9 to TRBJ2-5, with a possible D match to TRBD2 (6 bases). Germline-derived CDR1 and CDR2 are SGDLS and YYNGEE. The ends were cut back, 4 bases at V and 5 bases at J, with 18 bases in the middle. The CDR3 is 15 residues long. The CDR3 loop is CASSPGLAVGETQYF. The CDR3 region has the DNA TGTGCCAGCAGCCCTGGGTTAGCGGTGGGGGAGACCCAGTACTTC.

This chain connects TRBV6-1 to TRBJ2-1; D call uncertain. The ends were cut back, 0 bases at V and 0 bases at J, with 6 bases in the middle. The CDR3 loop spans 15 amino acids. Germline CDR1 and CDR2: MNHNS and SASEGT. The CDR3 bases are TGTGCCAGCAGTGAAGCCTTAGGCTCCTACAATGAGCAGTTCTTC. Protein product: CASSEALGSYNEQFF.

This clone was counted ten times or more. The chain uses TRBV5-4 and TRBJ1-2; a possible D gene is TRBD1 (6 bases). V was clipped by 0 bases and J by 4 bases, with 10 bases between them. Germline V gives CDR1 SGHNT, CDR2 YYREEE (reference sequence). The CDR3 spans 14 residues. CDR3 sequence (DNA): TGTGCCAGCAGCTTGGGCAGGGGCGCCTATGGCTACACCTTC. Protein: CASSLGRGAYGYTF.